Each of the 9 T cell receptor beta chains below was sequenced from the same sample in a study of blood T cell repertoires in COVID-19 (dated by TCRdb to the early 2020s). The library was generated by the immunoSEQ multiplex PCR assay. TCRdb carries this immuneACCESS record with in-frame sequences only. Its versions omit some clonotypes, under half of them owing to an unresolved V gene in the studies checked, with the rest unexplained. This sample gives 130,000 or so clones in total; about 89% of them show up just once. Jointly, the top ten make up about 17% of the sample. The sequenced material came from peripheral blood. The receptor set was obtained from a man aged 45-65 years with active or convalescent COVID-19.

The chain is built from TRBV5-6 and TRBJ1-5; D is undetermined. This CDR3 contains 15 residues. Trimming left V 3 bases short and J 1 base short, with 11 bases between. Germline assignment: CDR1 SGHDT and CDR2 YYEEEE. The CDR3, as DNA: TGTGCCAGCAGCTCACGGGGAGAGAGCAATCAGCCCCAGCATTTT. Protein sequence: CASSSRGESNQPQHF. The whole variable domain, remainder taken from reference TRBV5-6 and TRBJ1-5, is DAGVTQSPTHLIKTRGQQVTLRCSPKSGHDTVSWYQQALGQGPQFIFQYYEEEERQRGNFPDRFSGHQFPNYSSELNVNALLLGDSALYLCASSSRGESNQPQHFGDGTRLSIL.

The chain employs TRBV3-1 (or the pseudogene TRBV3-2) and TRBJ2-3, with TRBD2 matching over 10 bases. V shed 4 bases, J shed 2 bases, and the junction held 6 bases outside the gene matches. Germline CDR1 LGHDT, CDR2 YNNKEL (reference sequence). This CDR3 spans 16 amino acids. The CDR3 region has the DNA TGTGCCAGCAGCCCGAGAGGACTAGCGGACACAGATACGCAGTATTTT. This gives the protein CASSPRGLADTDTQYF.

This clone was recorded only once. The chain uses TRBV6-5 and TRBJ1-6, with D perhaps matching TRBD1 (6 bases). The V gene's germline CDR1 is MNHEY and CDR2 SVGAGI. Trimming took off 7 bases at V and 5 bases at J, with 12 bases between the two ends. The CDR3 contains 14 residues. CDR3 DNA: TGTGCCAGCACGCGGGGGGGCCATAATTCACCCCTCCACTTT. Translating gives CASTRGGHNSPLHF.

The genes are TRBV7-6 and TRBJ2-4, with D possibly being TRBD1 (6 bases). The germline gives CDR1 SGHVS, CDR2 FNYEAQ. The CDR3 totals 18 residues. V was shortened by 2 bases and J by 2 bases, with 19 bases between the two germline ends. CDR3 amino acids: CASSLRAWDTQTKNIQYF. As DNA, the CDR3 is TGTGCCAGCAGCTTACGAGCTTGGGACACCCAAACCAAAAACATTCAGTACTTC.

The gene calls are TRBV6-4 and TRBJ1-1, with D unclear. Germline CDR1 and CDR2: MRHNA and SNTAGT. The CDR3 runs 13 residues. V was clipped by 6 bases and J by 0 bases, with 8 bases between them. In DNA form, the CDR3 reads TGTGCCAGCAGAAGACACCTGAACACTGAAGCTTTCTTT. Translated: CASRRHLNTEAFF.

This clone came up a few times. This chain uses TRBV25-1 with TRBJ2-5; a possible D gene is TRBD2 (7 bases). CDR3 size: 15 residues. Looked up from germline, CDR1 is MGHDK and CDR2 is SYGVNS. Between the trimmed V and J ends, which lost 3 bases and 5 bases, there was a span of 16 bases. The CDR3 loop is CASSDPRGAGETQYF. The CDR3 coding sequence is TGTGCCAGCAGTGATCCACGGGGGGCCGGGGAGACCCAGTACTTC.

The chain employs TRBV9 and TRBJ1-1; no definite D call. This CDR3 contains 14 residues. Per the germline V gene, CDR1 is SGDLS and CDR2 is YYNGEE. Trimming removed 4 bases from V and 1 base from J, with 11 bases in between. Written as DNA, the CDR3 is TGTGCCAGCAGCATGGTTCCAGGGAACACTGAAGCTTTCTTT. Protein: CASSMVPGNTEAFF.

With respect to this clone: One end of the junction varies from germline; a read error may be responsible. The chain recombines TRBV10-2 with TRBJ1-2; 10 positions agree with TRBD1. CDR3 length equals 14 residues. Germline V gene lookup returns CDR1 WSHSY and CDR2 SAAADI. In nucleotides, the CDR3 is TGCGCCACCAGTGATCATGACAGGGGGCGAGGCTACACCTTC. Its translation is CATSDHDRGRGYTF.

The chain combines TRBV6-5 with TRBJ1-3; tentatively, D is TRBD1 (5 bases). V dropped 0 bases and J dropped 3 bases, with 6 bases sitting between them. CDR1 MNHEY and CDR2 SVGAGI come from the germline V gene. The length of the CDR3 is 14 residues. CDR3 sequence: CASSYSGDGNTIYF. CDR3 DNA sequence: TGTGCCAGCAGTTACTCAGGGGATGGAAACACCATATATTTT.